Described below is a single T cell receptor beta chain sequence and its context. Its antigen remains unidentified. No per-base quality is available; no much larger clone lies one base away. The data are from a study of cytomegalovirus exposure and HLA in healthy donors (dated by TCRdb to the late 2010s). In the study overall: The 650 to 750 repertoires of the first cohort and the 120 validation repertoires were produced on the same platform, according to a later analysis. The study combined high-throughput TCR immunosequencing, statistical association of individual TCRs with disease status, and machine learning to predict cytomegalovirus infection status. The study aimed to test whether signatures of past pathogen exposure could be identified by cataloging public T cell receptors. A separate validation cohort of about 110 different subjects was used in addition to the roughly 700-subject first cohort.

CDR1 is given as SGHDN and CDR2 as FVKESK, both from the germline V gene. Trimming costs V 1 base and J 2 bases, and their ends lie 9 bases apart. The CDR3 runs 16 residues from the cysteine to the phenylalanine. Left in the record is the CDR3 DNA by itself, 48 bases read in frame from the first base. Broader findings and caveats from the paper: In the study, about 150 TCR beta chains were listed as associated with cytomegalovirus. According to the authors, the approach could potentially be generalized to other disease states and immunological phenotypes. All 120 or so repertoires were used to score co-occurrence in the validation cohort in a later analysis, because that analysis had no HLA typing for the cohort. A later analysis found that TCRs clustered in the first cohort also tended to co-occur in the 95 to 150 validation repertoires, with about 94% of cluster scores above 0. Cytomegalovirus status was reported to be diagnosed by the classifier with high specificity and sensitivity in both the original and validation cohorts. Most TCR sequences were seen in very few donors, while some public TCRs were found in many individuals. In vitro tests confirmed that three of the cytomegalovirus-associated TCR beta chains recognize cytomegalovirus antigens.

The library came from the immunoSEQ multiplex PCR assay. Concerning the study's data processing: To diagnose cytomegalovirus status from the catalog of TCR beta chain sequences, a statistical classification framework was built. TCRdb retrieved this table from immuneACCESS and kept in-frame rearrangements only. Not all clones are present; in checked studies, unresolved V genes account for under half, and no reason is known for the remainder. V and J calls and clone size are as listed in that table; D and trimming were resolved from the DNA. This sample lists about 130,000 clones; nearly 90% were detected once. About 1.2% of the sample goes to the ten largest clones. Separate from the approximately 700-subject first cohort, the validation cohort of around 130 subjects was the group to which the donors belonged.

Sequenced input: PBMCs. The rearrangement combines TRBV14 with TRBJ1-6; the D gene remains uncertain. This receptor was identified in a young woman in good health and CMV-seronegative. In nucleotides, the sequence is TGTGCCAGCAGCCAAGGCGGCGGTCCCTATAATTCACCCCTCCACTTT. Its product reads: CASSQGGGPYNSPLHF.